The source of this T cell receptor (beta chain) is a study of PD-1 blockade in classical Hodgkin lymphoma. Regarding the study as a whole: Exclusion was applied to patients who started nivolumab under 1 year after ASCT. Reported baseline diversity: healthy donors highest, relapsed/refractory patients lowest.

All the patients suffered relapse after autologous stem cell transplantation, and brentuximab vedotin exposure differed. Using magnetic negative selection, the CD4+ T cells were separated out of thawed PBMCs. The CDR3 extends over 11 amino acids. CDR1 is DFQATT and CDR2 is SNEGSKA in the germline V gene (reference sequence). Trimming pared 1 base from V and 7 bases from J, leaving 4 bases between. Points on this clone: Its target is not known.

The assay was immunoSEQ multiplex PCR, and TCRdb's table has in-frame clones only and misses some. The table has roughly 8,000 clones, more than 80% seen once. The material was CD4+ T cells from blood, obtained at baseline. The receptor was derived from a human donor with classical Hodgkin lymphoma. The chain is built from TRBV20-1 and TRBJ1-4; D call uncertain. CDR3 in amino acids: CSARVGEKLFF. As DNA, the CDR3 is TGCAGTGCTAGAGTTGGTGAAAAACTGTTTTTT.